This section outlines one T cell receptor beta chain sequence together with its context. Profiled with immunoSEQ multiplex PCR; TCRdb holds only in-frame clones, not every one. The sample consists of roughly 200,000 clones, 81% of them appearing once. CDR3 length: 13 amino acids. V shed 3 bases and J shed 5 bases, with 10 bases lying between them. Germline CDR1 SGHVS, CDR2 FQNEAQ. This sample stems from a study of blood T cell repertoires in COVID-19. Background on the study: From the United States, Italy and Spain came samples of acute and convalescent COVID-19.

Ages ranged from roughly 18 to 100 years, with residence in 24 US areas. Cohort 3 donors counted as recovered after two negative PCRs, clearance, or resolved symptoms. The chain is built from TRBV7-8 and TRBJ1-1; a weak D match, TRBD1 (6 bases). This TCR derives from a man between 35 and 55 years old who had recovered from COVID-19. Sequencing was carried out using PBMCs or T cells enriched from blood (not recorded which). This CDR3 reads CASSLKTGTEAFF. DNA of the CDR3: TGTGCCAGCAGCTTGAAAACAGGGACTGAAGCTTTCTTT.